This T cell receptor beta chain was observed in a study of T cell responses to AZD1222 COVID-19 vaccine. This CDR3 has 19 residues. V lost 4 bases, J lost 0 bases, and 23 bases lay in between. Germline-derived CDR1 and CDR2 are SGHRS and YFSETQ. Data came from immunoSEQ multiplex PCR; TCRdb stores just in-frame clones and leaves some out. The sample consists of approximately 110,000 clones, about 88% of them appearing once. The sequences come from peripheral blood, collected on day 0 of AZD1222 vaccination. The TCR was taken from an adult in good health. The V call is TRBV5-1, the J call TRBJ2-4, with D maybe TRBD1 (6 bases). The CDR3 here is CASSQDNTGYEPAKNIQYF. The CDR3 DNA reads TGCGCCAGCAGCCAGGACAACACAGGGTATGAGCCAGCCAAAAACATTCAGTACTTC.